These 22 T cell receptor beta chains share one sample of origin, sequenced in a study of relationships among human T cell subsets. Semiquantitative ARM-PCR amplified T cell receptor alpha and beta CDR3 regions from mRNA. ARM-PCR used tagged nested gene-specific primers, then communal superprimers for exponential amplification. Via MiXCR, TCRdb re-called the multiplex PCR reads, giving one row per CDR3 protein. In the table there are about 4,000 distinct CDR3 sequences, 51% of which are singletons. Anti-CD294 bead selection, following depletion of CD4+CD56+ natural killer T cells, yielded the Th2 cells. The sample consisted of CD4+ Th2 cells sorted from blood. The receptor set was obtained from a middle-aged man in good health.

This sequence joins TRBV11-1 and TRBJ2-6; no definite D call. The CDR3 sequence is 12 residues long. V was clipped by 1 base and J by 5 bases, with 0 bases between them. Per the germline V gene, CDR1 is SGHAT and CDR2 is FQDESV (reference sequence). The CDR3 coding sequence is TGTGCCAGCAGCTTAGGGGCCAACGTCCTGACTTTC. Residues: CASSLGANVLTF.

In its sample, this clonotype was seen a few times. The gene calls are TRBV29-1 and TRBJ2-7; TRBD1 might be the D (6 bases). Germline V gene sequence: CDR1 SQVTM, CDR2 ANQGSEA. The V and J ends lost 4 bases and 5 bases respectively, with 12 bases between them. This CDR3 is 12 amino acids long. The CDR3 loop reads CSVGSTGHEQYF. The CDR3 bases are TGCAGCGTTGGATCAACAGGGCACGAGCAGTACTTC.

A single count supports this clonotype. A junction end diverges from the germline sequence, so it may reflect a read error. The V gene is TRBV6-6, the J gene TRBJ2-1; 13 positions match TRBD2. Germline V CDR1 and CDR2: MNHNY, SVGAGI (reference sequence). The length of the CDR3 is 15 residues. CDR3 amino acids: CASQTSGRGYNEQSF. CDR3 DNA sequence: TGTGCCAGCCAAACTAGCGGGAGGGGGTACAATGAGCAGTCCTTC.

This clonotype was counted a single time. The rearrangement joins TRBV10-3 to TRBJ2-6; 10 bases map to TRBD1. The CDR3 length is 16 residues. V was clipped by 11 bases and J by 0 bases; unmatched bases: 7. The V gene's germline CDR1 is ENHRY and CDR2 SYGVKD. The CDR3 is CAAGTGANSGANVLTF. CDR3 DNA sequence: TGTGCCGCTGGGACAGGGGCGAACTCTGGGGCCAACGTCCTGACTTTC.

The rearrangement joins TRBV20-1 to TRBJ2-7, with unresolved D. From germline, CDR1 is DFQATT and CDR2 SNEGSKA (reference sequence). CDR3 length equals 14 residues. The ends were cut back, 6 bases at V and 4 bases at J, with 19 bases in the middle. CDR3 nucleotide sequence: TGCAGTGCGAATGTGGGCCCTCTCCTATACGAGCAGTACTTC. It codes for CSANVGPLLYEQYF.

This chain connects TRBV5-1 to TRBJ2-3, with D unclear. The CDR3 sequence is 14 residues long. V was clipped by 5 bases and J by 5 bases, with 15 bases between them. Per the germline V gene, CDR1 is SGHRS and CDR2 is YFSETQ. The CDR3: CASSPGNTRDTQYF. CDR3 DNA sequence: TGCGCCAGCAGTCCCGGAAATACAAGAGATACGCAGTATTTT. Full variable domain (missing parts from reference TRBV5-1 and TRBJ2-3): KAGVTQTPRYLIKTRGQQVTLSCSPISGHRSVSWYQQTPGQGLQFLFEYFSETQRNKGNFPGRFSGRQFSNSRSEMNVSTLELGDSALYLCASSPGNTRDTQYFGPGTRLTVL.

This chain connects TRBV20-1 to TRBJ2-7, with 8 bases fitting TRBD2. Unmatched junction bases numbered 2, after V lost 3 bases and J lost 4 bases. Germline V lookup: CDR1 DFQATT, CDR2 SNEGSKA (reference sequence). The CDR3 length is 12 residues. CDR3 nucleotides: TGCAGTGCTAGCGGGAGGGCTTACGAGCAGTACTTC. Translation gives CSASGRAYEQYF.

The chain links TRBV19 to TRBJ2-2, with 14 bases fitting TRBD2. After removal of 6 bases from V and 6 bases from J, the junction contained 3 bases not matched to a gene. CDR1 LNHDA and CDR2 SQIVND come from the germline V gene (reference sequence). This CDR3 is built from 15 residues. For the CDR3, the DNA is TGTGCCAGTAGCCCGGGACTAGCGGGAGCCGGGGAGCTGTTTTTT. Translating gives CASSPGLAGAGELFF.

CDR3 sequence: CASSSPSGQGQETQYF. The CDR3 DNA reads as TGTGCCAGCAGTTCCCCATCCGGACAGGGACAAGAGACCCAGTACTTC. This sequence joins TRBV28 and TRBJ2-3; the match to TRBD1 covers 8 bases. The end of the DNA fits TRBJ2-5 better, so the J call may be wrong. There are 16 residues in the CDR3. Germline lookup yields CDR1 MDHEN and CDR2 SYDVKM.

The chain recombines TRBV27 with TRBJ1-1; D ambiguous. Per the germline V gene, CDR1 is MNHEY and CDR2 is SMNVEV (reference sequence). This CDR3 has 14 residues. Trimming cost V 4 bases and J 0 bases, with 9 bases left between them. CDR3 in amino acids: CASSYGRLNTEAFF. CDR3 DNA: TGTGCCAGCAGTTACGGGAGGTTGAACACTGAAGCTTTCTTT.

The gene calls are TRBV10-2 and TRBJ1-4, with 12 nucleotides matching TRBD1. This CDR3 has 14 residues. The J segment lost 11 bases and the V segment lost 9 bases, leaving 10 bases of the junction unmatched. The V gene's germline CDR1 is WSHSY and CDR2 SAAADI. The CDR3 DNA follows: TGCGCCAGTATCCCGGGACAGGGGGCGCGGAAACTGTTTTTT. Amino acids: CASIPGQGARKLFF.

A few counts support this clonotype. CDR3: CASTLPGGWRPQHF. The DNA for the CDR3 is TGTGCCAGCACTCTGCCAGGGGGCTGGCGGCCCCAGCATTTT. This chain links TRBV28 with TRBJ1-5, with 8 bases matching TRBD1. The CDR3 loop spans 14 amino acids. Germline loops: CDR1 MDHEN, CDR2 SYDVKM. Unmatched junction bases numbered 11, after V lost 7 bases and J lost 9 bases.

This clonotype came up a few times. The chain recombines TRBV30 with TRBJ2-5; D not resolved. Trimming took off 3 bases at V and 4 bases at J, with 12 bases between the two ends. The CDR3 runs to 13 residues. CDR1 and CDR2 (germline): GTSNPN, SVGIG (reference sequence). CDR3 sequence reads: CAWSPGSRETQYF. DNA for the CDR3: TGTGCCTGGAGCCCTGGATCCCGAGAGACCCAGTACTTC.

The V and J genes are TRBV11-2 and TRBJ2-7; the match to TRBD2 covers 7 bases. The ends lost 5 bases at V and 0 bases at J; junction bases unmatched: 10. The length of the CDR3 is 16 residues. The germline V gene has CDR1 SGHAT and CDR2 FQNNGV. The CDR3 nucleotides are TGTGCCAGCAGCCCCGGGACTATCCTAACCTCCTACGAGCAGTACTTC. Translated: CASSPGTILTSYEQYF.

The chain is built from TRBV30 and TRBJ2-5, with D perhaps being TRBD1 or TRBD2 (5 bases each). Germline V lookup: CDR1 GTSNPN, CDR2 SVGIG (reference sequence). Trimming left V 2 bases short and J 1 base short, with 14 bases between. This CDR3 contains 15 residues. CDR3 residues: CAWSFGTGPQETQYF. The CDR3, as DNA: TGTGCCTGGAGTTTTGGGACGGGACCCCAAGAGACCCAGTACTTC.

The rearrangement links TRBV28 to TRBJ2-7; D perhaps matches TRBD2 (5 bases). The CDR3 runs to 12 residues. Germline lookup yields CDR1 MDHEN and CDR2 SYDVKM. Trimming removed 4 bases at V and 4 bases at J, with 8 bases between. The CDR3 is CASSSRTYEQYF. The CDR3 DNA reads TGTGCCAGCAGTTCCAGGACTTACGAGCAGTACTTC.

The chain employs TRBV7-9 and TRBJ2-5, with D hard to call. The CDR3 length is 15 residues. V gave up 1 base and J gave up 2 bases, with 11 bases separating them. Germline lookup yields CDR1 SEHNR and CDR2 FQNEAQ (reference sequence). CDR3 bases: TGTGCCAGCAGCTTAGGGGTAGCCCCGCAAGAGACCCAGTACTTC. Residues: CASSLGVAPQETQYF.

V gene TRBV29-1 combines with J gene TRBJ2-7; 7 positions agree with TRBD1. J gave up 5 bases and V 1 base, and 8 bases lay outside the gene matches. This CDR3 region has 14 residues. Germline lookup yields CDR1 SQVTM and CDR2 ANQGSEA. Here the CDR3 DNA reads TGCAGCGTTGAAGGGACAGGTGTTTCCCACGAGCAGTACTTC. Protein product: CSVEGTGVSHEQYF.

Here the CDR3 DNA reads TGTGCCAGCAGCCCCGGACAGGTGCTCTCCTACGAGCAGTACTTC. This translates into CASSPGQVLSYEQYF. V and J are TRBV28 and TRBJ2-7; TRBD1 matches at 7 bases. The CDR3 is 15 residues long. CDR1 and CDR2 (germline): MDHEN, SYDVKM. The ends lost 6 bases at V and 0 bases at J; junction bases unmatched: 8.

This chain uses TRBV5-1 with TRBJ1-1; no clear D gene. Germline CDR1 is SGHRS and CDR2 is YFSETQ. The CDR3 has 14 amino acids. V dropped 1 base and J dropped 0 bases, with 7 bases sitting between them. CDR3 DNA: TGCGCCAGCAGCTTGTCAGCAATGAACACTGAAGCTTTCTTT. This encodes CASSLSAMNTEAFF.

The V and J genes are TRBV28 and TRBJ1-4; D remains ambiguous. V shed 3 bases and J shed 7 bases, with 3 bases lying between them. Germline CDR1 is MDHEN and CDR2 is SYDVKM. This CDR3 region has 11 residues. The CDR3 DNA reads TGTGCCAGCAGTTTTTTTGAAAAACTGTTTTTT. Translating it yields CASSFFEKLFF.

The chain carries TRBV19 and TRBJ2-7; D might be TRBD1 (6 bases). This CDR3 comprises 14 residues. The V gene's germline CDR1 is LNHDA and CDR2 SQIVND (reference sequence). Trimming took 5 bases from V and 0 from J, leaving 11 bases between them. The CDR3 here is CASSQDRSSYEQYF. The CDR3 DNA reads TGTGCCAGTAGTCAAGACAGGAGCTCCTACGAGCAGTACTTC.